This T cell receptor (beta chain) was obtained from a study of blood T cells in healthy people across ages. Study-wide results and caveats: Estimates of diversity drawn from one million T cells were considered underestimates.

There are 15 residues in the CDR3. Per the germline V gene, CDR1 is KGHSH and CDR2 is LQKENI. As for this clonotype: The antigen remains undetermined.

A sample-barcoded 5' primer and a J-beta primer mix were used in a second PCR of about 7 to 11 cycles. Every cDNA molecule bore a tag from a template-switch adaptor containing 12 random nucleotides. Each sample provided no less than 2.5 million CDR3-containing paired-end reads. TCRdb fed the 5' RACE reads into MiXCR, producing one record per CDR3 protein. This sample yields 1.4 million or so distinct CDR3 sequences, of which roughly two fifths are seen a single time; about 4% belongs to the top ten. Healthy Caucasian individuals from Russia aged about 6 to 90 were enrolled as donors. Sequenced sample: blood. This sequence originates from a woman younger than 35 in good health. The chain employs TRBV18 and TRBJ2-5; 8 nucleotides align to TRBD1. TRBJ2-7 explains the end of the DNA better; the J call may be wrong. This chain's CDR3 is CASSPSSNRGTEQYF. CDR3 in DNA: TGTGCCAGCTCACCTTCGTCGAACAGGGGGACCGAGCAGTACTTC.